Shown below are 2 T cell receptor beta chains from a single sample sequenced in a study of cytomegalovirus exposure and HLA in healthy donors. Primers: 60 Vbeta forward and 13 Jbeta reverse. Method: immunoSEQ multiplex PCR; TCRdb's copy keeps in-frame clones and lacks some. The sample lists over 100,000 clones; roughly 80% were seen once. The sequencing input was PBMCs. The receptors shown here come from a female donor in good health and CMV-seronegative.

This chain connects TRBV14 to TRBJ2-7, with 8 bases identical to TRBD1. Germline lookup yields CDR1 SGHDN and CDR2 FVKESK. Trimming cost V 4 bases and J 6 bases; bases outside gene matches: 2. The CDR3 spans 12 residues. The CDR3 sequence is CASSLGTGEQYF. The CDR3 DNA reads TGTGCCAGCAGCCTCGGGACAGGCGAGCAGTACTTC. The full variable domain, with the rest looked up from reference TRBV14 and TRBJ2-7, is EAGVTQFPSHSVIEKGQTVTLRCDPISGHDNLYWYRRVMGKEIKFLLHFVKESKQDESGMPNNRFLAERTGGTYSTLKVQPAELEDSGVYFCASSLGTGEQYFGPGTRLTVT.

The rearrangement joins TRBV7-9 to TRBJ1-3; no definite D call. Germline CDR1 reads SEHNR; CDR2 reads FQNEAQ (reference sequence). CDR3 size: 15 residues. Trimming removed 1 base at V and 5 bases at J, with 12 bases between. The CDR3 DNA is TGTGCCAGCAGCTTAGGAGGGCTTCTAAGAAACACCATATATTTT. Protein product: CASSLGGLLRNTIYF.